This TCR beta chain originates from a study of T cell changes during pregnancy in multiple sclerosis. With V trimmed by 6 bases and J by 5 bases, 6 bases remained unmatched. This CDR3 is built from 13 residues. CDR1 is MNHEY, CDR2 SVGAGI, per germline. The data were produced by immunoSEQ multiplex PCR, yet TCRdb's version contains in-frame clones alone and is incomplete. In the table there are tens of thousands of clones, 94% of which are singletons. The sequence was collected from a female donor with multiple sclerosis, enrolled in a pregnancy study. This specimen was CD4+ T cells from peripheral blood mononuclear cells, taken after pregnancy. The chain joins TRBV6-5 to TRBJ1-2; 7 bases agree with TRBD1. CDR3 loop: CASRSGQMYGYTF. As DNA, the CDR3 is TGTGCCAGCAGGTCGGGACAGATGTATGGCTACACCTTC.